These 19 T cell receptor beta chains were all obtained from the same sample, sequenced in a study of T-cell reconstitution after alpha-beta-depleted transplantation in children. The TCRbeta library was prepared with unique molecular identifiers. TCRdb re-called the PCR reads with MiXCR, one entry per CDR3 protein. The sample has approximately 800,000 distinct CDR3 sequences; 16% are singletons. The sample was PBMCs, mostly from graft donor cells, taken 360 days after TCRalphabeta/CD19-depleted stem cell transplant. The receptors here all came from a male patient aged 5 to 17 who had a stem cell transplant for acute lymphoblastic leukemia, so the T cells may come from the graft donor.

In this sample, this clonotype turned up a few times. J is TRBJ2-5 and V is TRBV21-1; the table's D call, TRBD1, has no DNA check behind it. TRBV21-1 is a pseudogene segment. The CDR3 loop spans 16 amino acids. This CDR3 reads CASSKLVTLRQETQYF. For the CDR3, the DNA is TGTGCCAGCAGCAAATTGGTCACCCTGAGGCAAGAGACCCAGTACTTC.

The chain has TRBV12-5 and TRBJ2-1; D is perhaps TRBD1 or TRBD2 (6 bases each). Germline V gene data show CDR1 as LGHNT and CDR2 as FRNRAP. Deletions cut 0 bases from V and 3 bases from J, with 9 bases between. The CDR3 is made up of 15 amino acids. The CDR3 spells CASGLVGGLYNEQFF. In DNA, the CDR3 is TGTGCTAGTGGTTTGGTGGGGGGCCTCTACAATGAGCAGTTCTTC.

The table lists this clonotype with many counts. This chain uses TRBV20-1 with TRBJ2-5; 7 bases map to TRBD2. CDR1 DFQATT and CDR2 SNEGSKA come from the germline V gene (reference sequence). The CDR3 is made up of 13 amino acids. With V trimmed by 7 bases and J by 1 base, 6 bases remained unmatched. The CDR3 region has the DNA TGCAGTGACGAAGCGGGAATCCAAGAGACCCAGTACTTC. This sequence encodes CSDEAGIQETQYF.

The J gene is TRBJ2-1, the V gene TRBV29-1, with a possible D match to TRBD1 (5 bases). This CDR3 comprises 14 residues. The V end lost 3 bases, the J end lost 7 bases, and 16 bases lay between the germline ends. Germline-derived CDR1 and CDR2 are SQVTM and ANQGSEA. CDR3 DNA: TGCAGCGTTGACAGGGTGCGTGCCTCGAATGAGCAGTTCTTC. It translates to CSVDRVRASNEQFF.

The chain uses TRBV13 and TRBJ1-2; D remains ambiguous. This CDR3 has 10 amino acids. V gave up 8 bases and J gave up 8 bases, with 9 bases separating them. Per the germline V gene, CDR1 is PRHDT and CDR2 is FYEKMQ (reference sequence). The CDR3 loop reads CASEGGGYTF. As DNA, the CDR3 is TGTGCCAGCGAGGGAGGAGGCTACACCTTC.

This clonotype was observed a handful of times. The genes are TRBV5-1 and TRBJ1-6, with D possibly TRBD1 on 6 matching bases. The CDR3 is 17 amino acids. CDR1 is SGHRS and CDR2 is YFSETQ in the germline V gene. V lost 3 bases and J lost 3, with 16 bases in between. The DNA for the CDR3 is TGCGCCAGCAGCTCCGGGACACCCAACGTCTATAATTCACCCCTCCACTTT. Its translation: CASSSGTPNVYNSPLHF.

This clonotype has ten or more counts. A read error may account for a junction end that differs from germline. The gene calls are TRBV5-1 and TRBJ2-7, with 8 bases that match TRBD1. This CDR3 has 14 amino acids. Looked up from germline, CDR1 is SGHRS and CDR2 is YFSETQ. CDR3 DNA sequence: TGTGCCAGCTCACACGGGACAGGATCCTACGAGCAGTACTTC. Amino acid sequence: CASSHGTGSYEQYF.

The chain carries TRBV20-1 and TRBJ1-1; D might be TRBD1 (5 bases). The germline gives CDR1 DFQATT, CDR2 SNEGSKA (reference sequence). This CDR3 contains 12 residues. V was clipped by 6 bases and J by 1 base, with 9 bases between them. The CDR3 reads CSAVGTNTEAFF. DNA for the CDR3: TGCAGTGCCGTCGGGACGAACACTGAAGCTTTCTTT.

The CDR3 DNA sequence: TGTGCCAGCAGCCGCAGGGGGCTTTCGTACGAGCAGTACTTC. Translation gives CASSRRGLSYEQYF. V gene TRBV11-2 combines with J gene TRBJ2-7, with 8 bases fitting TRBD1. Germline V gene data show CDR1 as SGHAT and CDR2 as FQNNGV. V lost 5 bases, J lost 4 bases, and 7 bases stayed unmatched. The CDR3 extends over 14 amino acids.

The V gene is TRBV27, the J gene TRBJ1-2; TRBD1 aligns across 7 bases. CDR1 is MNHEY, CDR2 SMNVEV, per germline (reference sequence). There are 15 residues in the CDR3. After removal of 1 base from V and 6 bases from J, the junction contained 8 bases not matched to a gene. CDR3 region: CASSLLGGTVNGYTF. The DNA of the CDR3 is TGTGCCAGCAGTTTATTGGGGGGGACAGTCAATGGCTACACCTTC.

The J gene is TRBJ1-3, the V gene TRBV20-1; D is possibly TRBD1 (5 bases). The length of the CDR3 is 13 residues. Germline V lookup: CDR1 DFQATT, CDR2 SNEGSKA (reference sequence). V was pared by 6 bases and J by 2 bases, with 11 bases between. The CDR3: CSAGAGAGNTIYF. The CDR3 DNA reads TGCAGTGCAGGGGCCGGGGCTGGAAACACCATATATTTT.

For the CDR3, the DNA is TGTGCCAGCAGTTTAGCTTCCAGGGGGGGCAATCAGCCCCAGCATTTT. Translation: CASSLASRGGNQPQHF. The chain carries TRBV12-3 or TRBV12-4 and TRBJ1-5; 7 nucleotides match TRBD1. The CDR3 runs 16 residues. Trimming removed 0 bases from V and 2 bases from J; junction bases left unmatched: 4.

The sample holds many counts of this clonotype. The rearrangement links TRBV12-3 or TRBV12-4 to TRBJ2-2, with 7 positions matching TRBD2. The J segment lost 4 bases and the V segment lost 6 bases, leaving 8 bases of the junction unmatched. CDR3 length: 15 residues. Written as DNA, the CDR3 is TGTGCCAGCAGACTAAGGCGCGGGGGCACCGGGGAGCTGTTTTTT. It yields the protein CASRLRRGGTGELFF.

This clonotype was seen only a few times. The genes are TRBV9 and TRBJ2-5; D is unresolved. Trimming removed 3 bases from V and 5 bases from J, with 11 bases in between. Germline lookup yields CDR1 SGDLS and CDR2 YYNGEE. This CDR3 region has 13 residues. CDR3 sequence: CASSAVLGETQYF. The CDR3 nucleotides are TGTGCCAGCAGCGCCGTCCTCGGGGAGACCCAGTACTTC.

The chain employs TRBV7-9 and TRBJ1-1; possibly TRBD1 for D (5 bases). V dropped 2 bases and J dropped 1 base, with 11 bases sitting between them. The CDR3 is 15 residues long. Looked up from germline, CDR1 is SEHNR and CDR2 is FQNEAQ (reference sequence). CDR3 protein: CASSLSGARNTEAFF. The CDR3 DNA reads TGTGCCAGCAGCTTATCTGGGGCGCGGAACACTGAAGCTTTCTTT.

The gene calls are TRBV5-1 and TRBJ2-2; 10 bases agree with TRBD2. CDR1 and CDR2 from the germline V gene are SGHRS and YFSETQ. Trimming cost V 0 bases and J 4 bases; bases outside gene matches: 12. The length of the CDR3 is 19 residues. In DNA, the CDR3 is TGCGCCAGCAGCTTGGCCGTGCTAGCGGGAGTCTACGGCACCGGGGAGCTGTTTTTT. It encodes CASSLAVLAGVYGTGELFF.

This rearrangement joins TRBV12-3 or TRBV12-4 to TRBJ2-3; 10 nucleotides line up with TRBD1. The CDR3 is made up of 16 amino acids. V lost 6 bases and J lost 2; bases outside the gene matches: 8. Here the CDR3 reads CASRVTGGIVTDTQYF. The DNA of the CDR3 is TGTGCCAGCAGAGTGACAGGGGGCATAGTCACAGATACGCAGTATTTT.

This chain connects TRBV20-1 to TRBJ2-7; weak D call: TRBD2 (6 bases). Deletions cut 2 bases from V and 3 bases from J, with 11 bases between. The CDR3 consists of 13 residues. The V gene's germline CDR1 is DFQATT and CDR2 SNEGSKA (reference sequence). CDR3 nucleotides: TGCAGTGCTAGATCTGGGGGACTCTACGAGCAGTACTTC. Its protein product is CSARSGGLYEQYF.

In this sample, this clonotype turned up a few times. The chain uses TRBV3-1 and TRBJ2-1, with TRBD2 matching 11 bases. The CDR3 totals 15 residues. V gave up 3 bases and J gave up 7 bases; unmatched junction bases: 5. Germline V lookup: CDR1 LGHDT, CDR2 YNNKEL (reference sequence). DNA for the CDR3: TGTGCCAGCAGCCAGAGGGCTAGCGGGAGGAATGAGCAGTTCTTC. Protein: CASSQRASGRNEQFF.